The 28 T cell receptor beta chains reported below all come from one sample, sequenced in a study of blood T cell repertoires in COVID-19. Clones were sequenced by immunoSEQ multiplex PCR, and TCRdb holds only the in-frame ones, with some missing. The sample includes about 250,000 clones, 80% to 90% of them seen just once. The sequenced sample was PBMCs or T cells enriched from blood (not recorded which). Receptors were obtained from a woman younger than 30 who had recovered from COVID-19.

This chain links TRBV5-1 with TRBJ2-1, with TRBD1 identical over 7 bases. CDR1 and CDR2 (germline): SGHRS, YFSETQ. The CDR3 length is 15 residues. The J segment lost 3 bases and the V segment lost 0 bases, leaving 3 bases of the junction unmatched. CDR3 sequence: CASSLGQGVYNEQFF. CDR3 sequence (DNA): TGCGCCAGCAGCTTGGGGCAGGGGGTCTACAATGAGCAGTTCTTC.

V usage is TRBV5-1 and J usage is TRBJ2-7, with 10 positions matching TRBD1. CDR1 and CDR2 (germline): SGHRS, YFSETQ. This CDR3 is 13 amino acids long. J was trimmed by 6 bases and V by 4 bases; bases with no gene match: 4. This CDR3 is CASSTGTGAEQYF. The CDR3 DNA reads as TGCGCCAGCAGCACCGGGACAGGGGCCGAGCAGTACTTC.

The rearrangement links TRBV19 to TRBJ2-7; maybe TRBD1 (6 bases). V dropped 6 bases and J dropped 5 bases, with 17 bases sitting between them. Germline CDR1 is LNHDA and CDR2 is SQIVND (reference sequence). There are 14 residues in the CDR3. CDR3 protein: CASSSTGWADEQYF. In DNA, the CDR3 is TGTGCCAGTAGCTCTACAGGGTGGGCGGACGAGCAGTACTTC.

V usage is TRBV18 and J usage is TRBJ2-3, with 9 nucleotides matching TRBD1. This CDR3 region has 15 residues. Germline V gene sequence: CDR1 KGHSH, CDR2 LQKENI. V lost 0 bases, J lost 6 bases, and 4 bases stayed unmatched. The CDR3 DNA reads TGTGCCAGCTCACCACCCGGACAGGGGTGGGATACGCAGTATTTT. This gives the protein CASSPPGQGWDTQYF.

The J gene is TRBJ2-5, the V gene TRBV7-9, with D perhaps matching TRBD1 (5 bases). Germline V lookup: CDR1 SEHNR, CDR2 FQNEAQ (reference sequence). The CDR3 spans 15 residues. V lost 1 base and J lost 4, with 13 bases in between. The CDR3 here is CASSLDGRGGETQYF. The CDR3 bases are TGTGCCAGCAGCTTAGATGGTAGGGGCGGAGAGACCCAGTACTTC.

The genes are TRBV7-6 and TRBJ1-4, with D hard to call. Trimming cost V 3 bases and J 1 base, with 12 bases left between them. This CDR3 contains 16 residues. Germline V lookup: CDR1 SGHVS, CDR2 FNYEAQ. CDR3 in amino acids: CASSLESMRTNEKLFF. DNA of the CDR3: TGTGCCAGCAGCTTGGAGTCGATGAGAACTAATGAAAAACTGTTTTTT.

The chain uses TRBV30 and TRBJ2-2; TRBD2 matches 7 bases. Germline CDR1 is GTSNPN and CDR2 is SVGIG (reference sequence). The CDR3 totals 15 residues. The junction had 4 bases not matched to a gene; V was cut back by 2 bases and J by 1 base. The CDR3 DNA sequence: TGTGCCTGGAGTTTGGGGGGGAGGAACACCGGGGAGCTGTTTTTT. It codes for CAWSLGGRNTGELFF. Using reference TRBV30 and TRBJ2-2 for the parts outside the CDR3, the full variable domain is SQTIHQWPATLVQPVGSPLSLECTVEGTSNPNLYWYRQAAGRGLQLLFYSVGIGQISSEVPQNLSASRPQDRQFILSSKKLLLSDSGFYLCAWSLGGRNTGELFFGEGSRLTVL.

This clone was seen a single time. The chain is built from TRBV7-9 and TRBJ2-1; D is possibly TRBD1 (5 bases). The CDR3 totals 13 residues. Germline V gene data show CDR1 as SEHNR and CDR2 as FQNEAQ (reference sequence). The V gene lost 1 base and the J gene lost 9 bases, with 10 bases spanning the gap. The CDR3 here is CASSLVAGLEQFF. The DNA for the CDR3 is TGTGCCAGCAGCTTAGTGGCAGGGCTTGAGCAGTTCTTC.

The gene calls are TRBV18 and TRBJ1-1; TRBD1 agrees at 7 bases. The junction had 8 bases not matched to a gene; V was cut back by 3 bases and J by 4 bases. Germline lookup yields CDR1 KGHSH and CDR2 LQKENI. The CDR3 has 15 residues. As DNA, the CDR3 is TGTGCCAGCTCACCGGCTAGACAGGGAACCACTGAAGCTTTCTTT. Its translation is CASSPARQGTTEAFF.

CDR3 DNA sequence: TGTGCCAGTTCGGGGATGAACAACGAGCAGTACTTC. Translation: CASSGMNNEQYF. This chain uses TRBV5-6 with TRBJ2-7; a possible D gene is TRBD2 (5 bases). The CDR3 loop spans 12 amino acids. Germline V gene sequence: CDR1 SGHDT, CDR2 YYEEEE. V was clipped by 8 bases and J by 5 bases, with 14 bases between them.

The chain links TRBV4-1 to TRBJ1-1, with D possibly being TRBD1 (5 bases). The CDR3 totals 15 residues. V gave up 4 bases and J gave up 2 bases, with 14 bases separating them. CDR1 and CDR2 from the germline V gene are MGHRA and YSYEKL. The DNA for the CDR3 is TGCGCCAGCAGCCCACGGGACTTAACTAACACTGAAGCTTTCTTT. Amino acids: CASSPRDLTNTEAFF.

The V gene is TRBV2, the J gene TRBJ1-2; D gene ambiguous. The CDR3 is 12 amino acids. Germline lookup yields CDR1 SNHLY and CDR2 FYNNEI. The V end was cut by 9 bases, the J end by 0 bases, with 8 bases between. The CDR3 sequence is CASFRANYGYTF. CDR3 coding DNA: TGTGCCAGTTTCCGGGCTAACTATGGCTACACCTTC.

This clone was recorded many times. This chain connects TRBV4-2 to TRBJ2-3; D may be TRBD2 (5 bases). CDR1 is LGHNA and CDR2 is YNFKEQ in the germline V gene. V lost 1 base and J 4 bases, leaving 12 bases between the germline ends. This CDR3 is built from 15 residues. CDR3 sequence: CASSQALEGPDTQYF. The CDR3 bases are TGTGCCAGCAGCCAAGCACTAGAGGGCCCAGATACGCAGTATTTT.

This rearrangement joins TRBV9 to TRBJ1-5, with 7 bases fitting TRBD1. The V gene end was trimmed by 4 bases and the J gene end by 9 bases; junction bases not matched to a gene: 10. The CDR3 has 14 amino acids. Per germline, CDR1 SGDLS and CDR2 YYNGEE. In nucleotides, the CDR3 is TGTGCCAGCAGCAGGACAGGAGCCGGGGGGCCCCAGCATTTT. It is translated as CASSRTGAGGPQHF.

This clone was observed a single time. The J gene is TRBJ2-5, the V gene TRBV7-6; the match to TRBD2 covers 8 bases. J lost 5 bases, V lost 0 bases, and 11 bases had no gene match. CDR1 is SGHVS, CDR2 FNYEAQ, per germline. CDR3 length: 17 amino acids. The CDR3 sequence is CASSLAWLAGGSETQYF. CDR3 sequence (DNA): TGTGCCAGCAGCTTAGCGTGGCTAGCGGGCGGGTCGGAGACCCAGTACTTC.

The chain combines TRBV29-1 with TRBJ1-1; a possible D gene is TRBD1 (6 bases). V dropped 1 base and J dropped 10 bases, with 13 bases sitting between them. The germline V gene has CDR1 SQVTM and CDR2 ANQGSEA. The CDR3 contains 12 residues. This CDR3 is CSVEAGASTAFF. CDR3 coding DNA: TGCAGCGTTGAAGCAGGGGCTTCTACAGCTTTCTTT.

The chain carries TRBV7-8 and TRBJ2-1, with 10 bases aligning to TRBD2. The CDR3 is 15 residues long. Germline V gene data show CDR1 as SGHVS and CDR2 as FQNEAQ. V lost 7 bases to trimming and J lost 5 bases; unmatched junction nucleotides: 8. The CDR3 reads CASTWGSGGHNEQFF. The CDR3 coding sequence is TGTGCCAGCACCTGGGGTAGCGGGGGGCACAATGAGCAGTTCTTC.

The gene calls are TRBV9 and TRBJ1-1; 7 bases line up with TRBD1. There are 13 residues in the CDR3. Trimming removed 1 base from V and 6 bases from J; junction bases left unmatched: 3. Germline loops: CDR1 SGDLS, CDR2 YYNGEE. The CDR3 DNA follows: TGTGCCAGCAGCGTAACAGGGGCGTCTGAAGCTTTCTTT. The encoded protein is CASSVTGASEAFF.

The chain is built from TRBV19 and TRBJ2-6, with D possibly being TRBD1 (5 bases). Trimming shortened V by 3 bases and J by 0 bases, and 9 bases separated the two germline ends. Germline lookup yields CDR1 LNHDA and CDR2 SQIVND (reference sequence). This CDR3 is built from 16 residues. As DNA, the CDR3 is TGTGCCAGTAGTATGACAGCCTTCTCTGGGGCCAACGTCCTGACTTTC. It specifies CASSMTAFSGANVLTF.

The genes are TRBV6-5 and TRBJ1-2; possibly TRBD1 for D (6 bases). The germline V and J ends were trimmed by 6 bases and 4 bases, with 12 bases remaining between them. The CDR3 is 13 amino acids. CDR1 and CDR2 from the germline V gene are MNHEY and SVGAGI. The CDR3 nucleotides read TGTGCCAGCAGGTGGACAGACCGCTATGGCTACACCTTC. Protein product: CASRWTDRYGYTF.

The chain combines TRBV5-1 with TRBJ2-5; the match to TRBD2 covers 9 bases. The CDR3 length is 16 residues. Per the germline V gene, CDR1 is SGHRS and CDR2 is YFSETQ. J gave up 1 base and V 7 bases, and 11 bases lay outside the gene matches. The CDR3 is CASRGGSSGGQETQYF. Here the CDR3 DNA reads TGCGCCAGCCGAGGGGGTAGTAGCGGGGGCCAAGAGACCCAGTACTTC.

The chain recombines TRBV14 with TRBJ1-5, with unresolved D. V lost 0 bases and J 4 bases, leaving 10 bases between the germline ends. The CDR3 covers 15 residues. Germline CDR1 and CDR2: SGHDN and FVKESK. The CDR3 DNA reads TGTGCCAGCAGCCAAGACTGGCCCAAAAATCAGCCCCAGCATTTT. As protein: CASSQDWPKNQPQHF.

The chain couples TRBV6-5 to TRBJ1-2; 7 nucleotides agree with TRBD1. The junction had 7 bases not matched to a gene; V was cut back by 6 bases and J by 3 bases. Germline V CDR1 and CDR2: MNHEY, SVGAGI. This CDR3 is built from 14 residues. The CDR3 protein is CASRTGSRDYGYTF. CDR3 nucleotides: TGTGCCAGCAGGACAGGGAGTCGGGACTATGGCTACACCTTC.

This chain uses TRBV12-5 with TRBJ1-2; D is perhaps TRBD1 (5 bases). The CDR3 has 14 amino acids. Trimming removed 6 bases at V and 5 bases at J, with 16 bases between. Germline lookup yields CDR1 LGHNT and CDR2 FRNRAP. CDR3: CASGNWGREYGYTF. For the CDR3, the DNA is TGTGCTAGTGGCAACTGGGGCAGAGAGTATGGCTACACCTTC. The full variable domain, with the rest looked up from reference TRBV12-5 and TRBJ1-2, is DARVTQTPRHKVTEMGQEVTMRCQPILGHNTVFWYRQTMMQGLELLAYFRNRAPLDDSGMPKDRFSAEMPDATLATLKIQPSEPRDSAVYFCASGNWGREYGYTFGSGTRLTVV.

This chain joins TRBV7-9 and TRBJ2-7, with 8 bases fitting TRBD1. In germline, CDR1 is SEHNR, CDR2 FQNEAQ (reference sequence). This CDR3 comprises 13 residues. With 5 bases clipped from V and 4 bases from J, the junction kept 4 bases outside the gene matches. The chain's CDR3 is CASSTDRGYEQYF. In nucleotides, the CDR3 is TGTGCCAGCAGCACCGACAGGGGATACGAGCAGTACTTC.

This clone was seen a few times. This chain joins TRBV4-1 and TRBJ2-1; TRBD1 matches at 7 bases. Trimming took 1 base from V and 5 from J; bases not matched to a gene: 2. The CDR3 spans 14 residues. CDR1 is MGHRA, CDR2 YSYEKL, per germline. CDR3 amino acids: CASSQGTGNNEQFF. Here the CDR3 DNA reads TGCGCCAGCAGCCAAGGGACAGGTAACAATGAGCAGTTCTTC.

This chain uses TRBV24-1 with TRBJ2-1; weak D call: TRBD2 (7 bases). V lost 4 bases and J lost 7, with 19 bases in between. Germline CDR1 reads KGHDR; CDR2 reads SFDVKD. CDR3 length equals 16 residues. The CDR3 spells CATSDSVGGRRNEQFF. The CDR3 region has the DNA TGTGCCACCAGTGACTCGGTGGGGGGGCGTAGGAATGAGCAGTTCTTC.

The rearrangement links TRBV7-3 to TRBJ2-1; D possibly corresponds to TRBD2 (5 bases). Trimming left V 4 bases short and J 3 bases short, with 10 bases between. From germline, CDR1 is SGHTA and CDR2 FQGTGA. The CDR3 runs to 14 residues. The CDR3 protein is CASSSGLGYNEQFF. As DNA, the CDR3 is TGTGCCAGCAGCTCCGGACTGGGCTACAATGAGCAGTTCTTC.